The 20 T cell receptor beta chains below come from one sample, sequenced in a study of cytomegalovirus exposure and HLA in healthy donors. The PCR was carried out with 60 Vbeta primers and 13 Jbeta primers. Generated by immunoSEQ multiplex PCR, the TCRdb table keeps only in-frame clones and is missing some. The sample holds over 150,000 clones, around 80% seen once. The specimen sequenced was PBMCs. Receptors were obtained from a woman aged 60-75 years in good health and CMV-seropositive.

This clone was seen only once. J is TRBJ2-3 and V is TRBV11-2, with TRBD2 identical over 7 bases. The CDR3 sequence is 14 residues long. Per germline, CDR1 SGHAT and CDR2 FQNNGV. Germline trimming cut 5 bases from V and 1 base from J; bases unmatched to any gene: 3. The CDR3: CASSERGGTDTQYF. In DNA form, the CDR3 reads TGTGCCAGCAGCGAACGGGGGGGCACAGATACGCAGTATTTT.

The rearrangement joins TRBV15 to TRBJ1-1; the match to TRBD1 covers 9 bases. This CDR3 is built from 16 residues. CDR1 LNHNV and CDR2 YYDKDF come from the germline V gene (reference sequence). The V segment lost 6 bases and the J segment 3 bases; nucleotides outside the gene matches: 11. The CDR3 sequence is CATRDGTGWSDTEAFF. The CDR3 coding sequence is TGTGCCACCAGAGACGGGACAGGGTGGTCGGACACTGAAGCTTTCTTT. Full variable domain (missing parts from reference TRBV15 and TRBJ1-1): DAMVIQNPRYQVTQFGKPVTLSCSQTLNHNVMYWYQQKSSQAPKLLFHYYDKDFNNEADTPDNFQSRRPNTSFCFLDIRSPGLGDTAMYLCATRDGTGWSDTEAFFGQGTRLTVV.

J is TRBJ1-4 and V is TRBV7-9, with 12 bases matching TRBD1. The CDR3 has 15 residues. V lost 10 bases and J lost 8; bases outside the gene matches: 11. Germline V gene sequence: CDR1 SEHNR, CDR2 FQNEAQ (reference sequence). The CDR3 DNA reads as TGTGCCATCGATGAATCCGGGACAGGGGGCGAAAAACTGTTTTTT. Protein product: CAIDESGTGGEKLFF.

The sample holds one count of this clone. The chain carries TRBV6-5 and TRBJ2-2; D is uncertain. CDR1 and CDR2 (germline): MNHEY, SVGAGI. Trimming stripped 6 bases from V and 8 bases from J, with 10 bases between. The CDR3 extends over 12 amino acids. The CDR3 loop is CASRQREGELFF. The CDR3, as DNA: TGTGCCAGCAGACAGAGAGAGGGGGAGCTGTTTTTT.

The chain combines TRBV19 with TRBJ2-3; perhaps TRBD1 as D (6 bases). V gave up 3 bases and J gave up 2 bases, with 18 bases separating them. Germline CDR1 LNHDA, CDR2 SQIVND (reference sequence). This CDR3 contains 17 residues. Here the CDR3 reads CASSILGAPFDTDTQYF. As DNA, the CDR3 is TGTGCCAGTAGTATTTTGGGGGCCCCGTTCGACACAGATACGCAGTATTTT.

The chain joins TRBV6-5 to TRBJ2-7; D might be TRBD1 (5 bases). The germline gives CDR1 MNHEY, CDR2 SVGAGI. V was shortened by 9 bases and J by 4 bases, with 10 bases between the two germline ends. The CDR3 length is 11 residues. The CDR3 bases are TGTGCCAGTTCAGGGCAGTACGAGCAGTACTTC. Protein product: CASSGQYEQYF.

The CDR3: CASSNLQGWDEQYF. In nucleotides, the CDR3 is TGTGCCAGTAGTAACCTCCAGGGTTGGGACGAGCAGTACTTC. The chain is built from TRBV19 and TRBJ2-7; D might be TRBD1 (5 bases). The CDR3 contains 14 residues. The germline CDR1 and CDR2 sequences are LNHDA and SQIVND (reference sequence). Trimming stripped 4 bases from V and 5 bases from J, with 15 bases between.

Written as DNA, the CDR3 is TGTGCCAGCAGCCAAGATTACGGGAAATTAGGCTACACCTTC. The encoded protein is CASSQDYGKLGYTF. V is TRBV14 and J is TRBJ1-2, with D unresolved. Germline loops: CDR1 SGHDN, CDR2 FVKESK. Deletions cut 0 bases from V and 8 bases from J, with 13 bases between. The CDR3 contains 14 residues.

V gene TRBV4-3 combines with J gene TRBJ2-1, with D possibly matching TRBD1 (5 bases). CDR3 size: 11 residues. Trimming took 3 bases from V and 10 from J, leaving 7 bases between them. Germline loops: CDR1 LGHNA, CDR2 YSLEER. The CDR3 DNA sequence: TGCGCCAGCAGCCATTGGGGCGAGCAGTTCTTC. Its protein is CASSHWGEQFF.

Comment on this clone: Other DNA sequences from this sample encode an identical CDR3 as well. The V call is TRBV6-6, the J call TRBJ2-7; TRBD2 matches 7 bases. The CDR3 loop spans 13 amino acids. Germline trimming cut 5 bases from V and 4 bases from J; bases unmatched to any gene: 5. Per germline, CDR1 MNHNY and CDR2 SVGAGI (reference sequence). CDR3 nucleotides: TGTGCCAGCAGTGCGGGAGCGGGGTACGAGCAGTACTTC. Amino acids: CASSAGAGYEQYF.

J is TRBJ1-2 and V is TRBV6-6; D not resolved. The germline V and J ends were trimmed by 7 bases and 1 base, with 4 bases remaining between them. From germline, CDR1 is MNHNY and CDR2 SVGAGI (reference sequence). This CDR3 region has 11 residues. This CDR3 is CASNFNYGYTF. CDR3 in DNA: TGTGCCAGCAACTTTAACTATGGCTACACCTTC.

This clone was recorded a few times. This sequence joins TRBV28 and TRBJ2-7, with a tentative D call TRBD2 (5 bases). Trimming cost V 5 bases and J 9 bases, with 17 bases left between them. This CDR3 region has 13 residues. Germline lookup yields CDR1 MDHEN and CDR2 SYDVKM. The CDR3 here is CASSPAVDYRQYF. Written as DNA, the CDR3 is TGTGCCAGCAGTCCGGCAGTTGACTATCGGCAGTACTTC.

The chain uses TRBV9 and TRBJ1-2; 8 nucleotides line up with TRBD1. The V gene end was trimmed by 4 bases and the J gene end by 5 bases; junction bases not matched to a gene: 13. Germline values: CDR1 SGDLS, CDR2 YYNGEE. The CDR3 has 16 amino acids. For the CDR3, the DNA is TGTGCCAGCAGCTTGGGGACAGGACACAACTCTTATGGCTACACCTTC. Its protein is CASSLGTGHNSYGYTF.

The rearrangement joins TRBV6-5 to TRBJ2-7; no clear D gene. The V end lost 8 bases, the J end lost 1 base, and 12 bases lay between the germline ends. The CDR3 length is 13 residues. Germline loops: CDR1 MNHEY, CDR2 SVGAGI. Here the CDR3 reads CASSLAVSYEQYF. For the CDR3, the DNA is TGTGCCAGCTCCCTGGCAGTATCCTACGAGCAGTACTTC.

This rearrangement joins TRBV7-9 to TRBJ2-5, with 11 bases fitting TRBD1. Germline CDR1 reads SEHNR; CDR2 reads FQNEAQ (reference sequence). The CDR3 has 19 residues. V shed 4 bases, J shed 5 bases, and the junction held 18 bases outside the gene matches. The CDR3 loop reads CASSSRHRTGGVGLETQYF. The CDR3 DNA sequence: TGTGCCAGCAGCTCACGACATCGGACAGGGGGCGTGGGGTTGGAGACCCAGTACTTC.

This clone was detected only a few times. The rearrangement joins TRBV5-1 to TRBJ2-7; possibly TRBD2 for D (6 bases). The V end was cut by 8 bases, the J end by 0 bases, with 12 bases between. In germline, CDR1 is SGHRS, CDR2 YFSETQ. The CDR3 is 13 amino acids. The CDR3 loop is CASGGPSSYEQYF. CDR3 in DNA: TGCGCCAGTGGAGGGCCGAGCTCCTACGAGCAGTACTTC.

The chain joins TRBV7-8 to TRBJ2-5; a possible D gene is TRBD2 (5 bases). Gene TRBJ2-7 matches the end of the DNA better, so the J call may be wrong. CDR3 size: 14 residues. CDR1 and CDR2 (germline): SGHVS, FQNEAQ. CDR3 nucleotides: TGTGCCAGCAGCTTAGGGACTTGGCTCTACGAGCAGTACTTC. As protein: CASSLGTWLYEQYF.

V is TRBV30 and J is TRBJ2-5; the D gene is possibly TRBD2 (6 bases). V dropped 3 bases and J dropped 9 bases, with 17 bases sitting between them. This CDR3 has 13 residues. Looked up from germline, CDR1 is GTSNPN and CDR2 is SVGIG (reference sequence). The CDR3 bases are TGTGCCTGGAGCGGAGGGAACCCCGCCCCCCAGTACTTC. It translates to CAWSGGNPAPQYF.

This clone came up a few times. The chain has TRBV2 and TRBJ1-4, with D possibly TRBD1 on 5 matching bases. This CDR3 comprises 13 residues. Germline values: CDR1 SNHLY, CDR2 FYNNEI. The germline V and J ends were trimmed by 4 bases and 7 bases, with 10 bases remaining between them. In nucleotides, the CDR3 is TGTGCCAGCAGTGCAGGGTGGAGTGAAAAACTGTTTTTT. Residues: CASSAGWSEKLFF.

The chain combines TRBV19 with TRBJ1-4; possibly TRBD1 for D (6 bases). This CDR3 is 15 amino acids long. V lost 6 bases, J lost 5 bases, and 16 bases lay in between. Germline V gene sequence: CDR1 LNHDA, CDR2 SQIVND (reference sequence). The CDR3 region is CASSDSGQTNEKLFF. The CDR3 nucleotides read TGTGCCAGTAGCGACTCTGGACAGACCAATGAAAAACTGTTTTTT. The variable domain in full, completed from reference TRBV19 and TRBJ1-4, reads DGGITQSPKYLFRKEGQNVTLSCEQNLNHDAMYWYRQDPGQGLRLIYYSQIVNDFQKGDIAEGYSVSREKKESFPLTVTSAQKNPTAFYLCASSDSGQTNEKLFFGSGTQLSVL.